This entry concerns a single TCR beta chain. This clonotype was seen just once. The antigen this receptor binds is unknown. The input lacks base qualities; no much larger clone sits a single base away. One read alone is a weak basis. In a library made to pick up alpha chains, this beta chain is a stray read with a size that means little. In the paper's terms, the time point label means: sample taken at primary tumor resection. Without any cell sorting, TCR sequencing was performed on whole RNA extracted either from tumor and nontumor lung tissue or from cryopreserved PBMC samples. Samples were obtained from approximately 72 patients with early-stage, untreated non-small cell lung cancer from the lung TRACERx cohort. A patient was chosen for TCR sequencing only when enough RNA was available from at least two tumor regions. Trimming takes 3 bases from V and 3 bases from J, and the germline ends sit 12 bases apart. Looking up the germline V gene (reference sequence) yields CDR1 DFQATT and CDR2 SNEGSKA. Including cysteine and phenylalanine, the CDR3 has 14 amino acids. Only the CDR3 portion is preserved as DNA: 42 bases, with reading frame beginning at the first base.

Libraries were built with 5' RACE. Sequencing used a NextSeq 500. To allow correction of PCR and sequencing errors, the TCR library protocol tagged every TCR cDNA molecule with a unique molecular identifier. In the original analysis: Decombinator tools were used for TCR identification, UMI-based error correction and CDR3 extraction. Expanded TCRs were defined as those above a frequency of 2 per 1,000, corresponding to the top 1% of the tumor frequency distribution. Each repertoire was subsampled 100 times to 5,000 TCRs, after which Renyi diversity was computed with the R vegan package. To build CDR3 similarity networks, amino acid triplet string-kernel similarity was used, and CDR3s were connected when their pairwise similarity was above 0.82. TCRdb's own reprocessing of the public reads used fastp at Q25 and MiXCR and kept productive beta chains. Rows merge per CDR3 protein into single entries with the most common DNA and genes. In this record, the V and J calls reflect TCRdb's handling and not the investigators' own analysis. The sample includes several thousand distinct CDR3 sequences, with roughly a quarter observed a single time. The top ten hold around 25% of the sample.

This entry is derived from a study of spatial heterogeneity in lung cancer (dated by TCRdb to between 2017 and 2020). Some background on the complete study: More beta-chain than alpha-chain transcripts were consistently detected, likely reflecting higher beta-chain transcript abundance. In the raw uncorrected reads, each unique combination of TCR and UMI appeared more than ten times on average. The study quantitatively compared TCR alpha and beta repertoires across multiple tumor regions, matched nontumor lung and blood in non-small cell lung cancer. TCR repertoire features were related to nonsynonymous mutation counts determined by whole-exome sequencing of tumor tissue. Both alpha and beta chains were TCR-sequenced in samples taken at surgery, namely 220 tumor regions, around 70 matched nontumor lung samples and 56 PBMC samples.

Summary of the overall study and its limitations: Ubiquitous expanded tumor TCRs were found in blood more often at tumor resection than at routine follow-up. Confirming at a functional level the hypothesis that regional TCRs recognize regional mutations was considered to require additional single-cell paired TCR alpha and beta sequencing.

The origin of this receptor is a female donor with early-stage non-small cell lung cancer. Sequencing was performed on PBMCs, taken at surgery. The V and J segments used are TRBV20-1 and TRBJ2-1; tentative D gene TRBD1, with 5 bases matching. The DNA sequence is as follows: TGCAGTGCTAGTGAGACAGTTAGCTACAATGAGCAGTTCTTC. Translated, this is CSASETVSYNEQFF.